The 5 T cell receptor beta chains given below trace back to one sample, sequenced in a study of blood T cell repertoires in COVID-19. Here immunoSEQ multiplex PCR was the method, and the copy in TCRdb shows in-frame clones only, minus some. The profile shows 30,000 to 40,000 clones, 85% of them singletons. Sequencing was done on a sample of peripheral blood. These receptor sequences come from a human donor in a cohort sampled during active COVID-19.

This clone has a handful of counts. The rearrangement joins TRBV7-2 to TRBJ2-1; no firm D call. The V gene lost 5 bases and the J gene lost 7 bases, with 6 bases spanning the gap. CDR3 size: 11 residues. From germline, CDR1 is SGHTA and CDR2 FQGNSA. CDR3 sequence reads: CASSPRNEQFF. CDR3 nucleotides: TGTGCCAGCAGCCCCCGGAATGAGCAGTTCTTC. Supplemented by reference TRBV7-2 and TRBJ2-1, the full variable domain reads GAGVSQSPSNKVTEKGKDVELRCDPISGHTALYWYRQSLGQGLEFLIYFQGNSAPDKSGLPSDRFSAERTGGSVSTLTIQRTQQEDSAVYLCASSPRNEQFFGPGTRLTVL.

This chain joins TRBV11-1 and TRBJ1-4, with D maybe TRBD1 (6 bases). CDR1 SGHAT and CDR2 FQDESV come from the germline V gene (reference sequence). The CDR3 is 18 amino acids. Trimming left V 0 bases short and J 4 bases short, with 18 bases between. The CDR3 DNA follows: TGTGCCAGCAGCTTAGCCCGACGCGCCAGAGGGGGTAATGAAAAACTGTTTTTT. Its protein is CASSLARRARGGNEKLFF.

CDR3 sequence reads: CSVEPTGTSGRNIQYF. Here the CDR3 DNA reads TGCAGCGTTGAGCCTACCGGGACTAGCGGACGGAACATTCAGTACTTC. This chain uses TRBV29-1 with TRBJ2-4; 11 bases fit TRBD2. This CDR3 spans 16 amino acids. Germline assignment: CDR1 SQVTM and CDR2 ANQGSEA. V was pared by 3 bases and J by 7 bases, with 11 bases of the junction left unmatched.

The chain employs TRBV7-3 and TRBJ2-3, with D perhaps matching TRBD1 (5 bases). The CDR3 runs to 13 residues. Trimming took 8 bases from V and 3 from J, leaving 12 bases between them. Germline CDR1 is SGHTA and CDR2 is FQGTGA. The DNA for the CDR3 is TGTGCCAGCTCAGTCCAGGGTACAGATACGCAGTATTTT. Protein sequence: CASSVQGTDTQYF.

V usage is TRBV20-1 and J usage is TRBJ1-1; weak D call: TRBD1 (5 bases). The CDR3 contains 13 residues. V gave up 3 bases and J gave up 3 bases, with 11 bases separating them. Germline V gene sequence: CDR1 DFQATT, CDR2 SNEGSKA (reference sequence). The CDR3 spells CSASRGGHTEAFF. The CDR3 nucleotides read TGCAGTGCTAGTCGGGGGGGACACACTGAAGCTTTCTTT.